The present entry profiles one T cell receptor (beta chain) with its context. Its target is unknown. This CDR3 contains 16 residues. CDR1 is SGDLS, CDR2 YYNGEE, per germline. Trimming shortened V by 4 bases and J by 3 bases, and 17 bases separated the two germline ends. This record comes from a study of beta chain features in type 1 diabetes. The whole isolated RNA underwent reverse transcription, so sequencing captured expressed TCRB transcripts. The data were produced by immunoSEQ multiplex PCR, yet TCRdb's version contains in-frame clones alone and is incomplete. The sample includes 200,000 to 250,000 clones, about 30% of them seen just once. Study outcomes and limitations: Naive, central memory and regulatory TCRB repertoires appeared more similar among patients than healthy donors. Researchers caution that PCR might favor shorter templates, equally among patients and controls. Sequencing the cDNA could make cells with high TCR expression show up more than they should.

The chain recombines TRBV9 with TRBJ2-4, with D uncertain. The sample taken for sequencing was central memory CD4+ T cells from blood. The origin of this receptor is a man aged 30-40 years in good health. The CDR3 spells CASSTTPVADKNIQYF. Here the CDR3 DNA reads TGTGCCAGCAGCACGACTCCCGTGGCGGACAAAAACATTCAGTACTTC. Complete variable domain (other parts from reference TRBV9 and TRBJ2-4): DSGVTQTPKHLITATGQRVTLRCSPRSGDLSVYWYQQSLDQGLQFLIQYYNGEERAKGNILERFSAQQFPDLHSELNLSSLELGDSALYFCASSTTPVADKNIQYFGAGTRLSVL.